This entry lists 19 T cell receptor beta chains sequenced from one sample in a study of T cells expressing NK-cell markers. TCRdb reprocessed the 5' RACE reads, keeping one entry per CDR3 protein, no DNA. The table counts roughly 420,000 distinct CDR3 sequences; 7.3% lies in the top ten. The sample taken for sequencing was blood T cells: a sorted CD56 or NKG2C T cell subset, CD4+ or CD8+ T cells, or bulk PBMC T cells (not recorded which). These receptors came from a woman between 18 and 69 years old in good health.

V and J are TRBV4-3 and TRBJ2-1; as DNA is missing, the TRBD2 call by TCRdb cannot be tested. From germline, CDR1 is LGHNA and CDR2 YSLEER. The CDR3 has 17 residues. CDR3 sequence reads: CASSQDEGTGHYVEQFF.

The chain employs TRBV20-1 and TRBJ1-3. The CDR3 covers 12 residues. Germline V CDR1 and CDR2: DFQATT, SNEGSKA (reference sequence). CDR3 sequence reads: CSASLGGNTIYF.

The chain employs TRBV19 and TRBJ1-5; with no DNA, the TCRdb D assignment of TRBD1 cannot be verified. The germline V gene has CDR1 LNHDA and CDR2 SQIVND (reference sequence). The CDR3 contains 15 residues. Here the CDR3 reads CASKPTDRGNQPQHF.

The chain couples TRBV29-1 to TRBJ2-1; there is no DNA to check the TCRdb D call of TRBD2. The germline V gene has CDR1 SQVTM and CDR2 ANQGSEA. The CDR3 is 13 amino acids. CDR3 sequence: CSVPGLAAWEQFF.

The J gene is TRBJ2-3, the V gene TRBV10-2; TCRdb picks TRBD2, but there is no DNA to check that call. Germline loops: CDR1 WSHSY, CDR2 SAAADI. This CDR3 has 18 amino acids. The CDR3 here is CASRADPRLADGTDTQYF.

CDR3 loop: CASRGTATYEQYF. This chain joins TRBV6-2 or TRBV6-3 and TRBJ2-7. Germline V gene lookup returns CDR1 MNHEY and CDR2 SVGEGT. This CDR3 has 13 residues.

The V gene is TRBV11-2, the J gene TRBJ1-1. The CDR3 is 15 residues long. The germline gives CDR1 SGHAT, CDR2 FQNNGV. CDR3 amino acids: CASSFQGTMNTEAFF.

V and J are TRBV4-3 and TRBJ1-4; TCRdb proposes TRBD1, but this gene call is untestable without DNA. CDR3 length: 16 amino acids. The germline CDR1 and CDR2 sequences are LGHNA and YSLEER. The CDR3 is CASSQVGATTNEKLFF.

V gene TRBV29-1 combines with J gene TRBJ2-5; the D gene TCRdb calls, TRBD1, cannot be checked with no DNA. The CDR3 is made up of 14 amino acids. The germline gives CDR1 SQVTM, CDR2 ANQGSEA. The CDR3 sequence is CSVCGGGDQETQYF.

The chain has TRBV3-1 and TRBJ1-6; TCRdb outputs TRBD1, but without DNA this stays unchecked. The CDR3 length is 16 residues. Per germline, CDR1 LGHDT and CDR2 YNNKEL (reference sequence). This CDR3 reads CASSQEARGPDSPLHF. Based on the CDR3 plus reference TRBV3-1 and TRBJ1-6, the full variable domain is DTAVSQTPKYLVTQMGNDKSIKCEQNLGHDTMYWYKQDSKKFLKIMFSYNNKELIINETVPNRFSPKSPDKAHLNLHINSLELGDSAVYFCASSQEARGPDSPLHFGNGTRLTVT.

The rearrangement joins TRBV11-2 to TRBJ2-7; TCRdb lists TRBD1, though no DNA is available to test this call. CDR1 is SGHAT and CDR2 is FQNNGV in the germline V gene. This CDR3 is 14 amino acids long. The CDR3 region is CASSSIRGIYEQYF.

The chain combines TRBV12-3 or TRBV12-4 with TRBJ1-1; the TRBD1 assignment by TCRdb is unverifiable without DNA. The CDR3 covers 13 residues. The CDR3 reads CASRRQGNTEAFF.

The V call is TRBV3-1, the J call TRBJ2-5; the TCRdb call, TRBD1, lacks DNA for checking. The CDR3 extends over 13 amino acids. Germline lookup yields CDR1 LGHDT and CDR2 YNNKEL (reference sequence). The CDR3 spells CASSHPWAETQYF.

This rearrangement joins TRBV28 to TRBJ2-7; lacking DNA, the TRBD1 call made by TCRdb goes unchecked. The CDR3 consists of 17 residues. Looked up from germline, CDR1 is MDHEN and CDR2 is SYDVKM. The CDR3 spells CASRPHMPQGESYEQYF.

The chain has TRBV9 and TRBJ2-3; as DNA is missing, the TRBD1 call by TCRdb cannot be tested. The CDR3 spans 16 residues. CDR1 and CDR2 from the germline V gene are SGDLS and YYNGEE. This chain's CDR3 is CASSVAGGPGGDTQYF.

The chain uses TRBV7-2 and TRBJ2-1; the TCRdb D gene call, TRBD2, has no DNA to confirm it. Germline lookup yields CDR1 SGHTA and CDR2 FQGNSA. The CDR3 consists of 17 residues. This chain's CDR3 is CASSLATFGRGGNEQFF.

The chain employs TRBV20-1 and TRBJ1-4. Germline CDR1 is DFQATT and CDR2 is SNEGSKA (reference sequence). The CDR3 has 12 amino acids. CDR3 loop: CSAQQSEEKLFF.

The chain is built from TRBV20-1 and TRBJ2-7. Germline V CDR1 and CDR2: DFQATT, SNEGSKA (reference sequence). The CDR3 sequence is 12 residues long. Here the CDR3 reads CSAPADGNEQYF.

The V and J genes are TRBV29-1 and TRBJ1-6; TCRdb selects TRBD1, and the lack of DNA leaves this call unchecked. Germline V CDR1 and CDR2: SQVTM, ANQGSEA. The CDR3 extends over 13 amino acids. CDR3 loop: CSVETGPGSPLHF.